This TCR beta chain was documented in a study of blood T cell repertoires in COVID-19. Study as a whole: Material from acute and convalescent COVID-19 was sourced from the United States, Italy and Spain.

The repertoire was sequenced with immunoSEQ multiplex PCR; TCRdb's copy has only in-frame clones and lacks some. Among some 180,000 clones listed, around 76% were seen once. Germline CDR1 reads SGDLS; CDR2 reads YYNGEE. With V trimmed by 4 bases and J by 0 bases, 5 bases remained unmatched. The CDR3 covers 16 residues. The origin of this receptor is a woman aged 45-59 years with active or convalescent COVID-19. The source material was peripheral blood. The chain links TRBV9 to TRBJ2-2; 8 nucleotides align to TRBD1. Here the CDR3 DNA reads TGTGCCAGCAGCCTTCAGGGGGCGACGAACACCGGGGAGCTGTTTTTT. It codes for CASSLQGATNTGELFF.